A selection of T cell receptor beta chains follows, all from one sample in a study of shared clonotypes between healthy human individuals. Only in-frame clones appear in the TCRdb table, and some are missing; sequencing was by immunoSEQ multiplex PCR. The repertoire consists of over 2,000,000 clones, with 93% occurring once and the leading ten covering approximately 1.7%. The sequenced sample was naive CD8+ T cells from PBMCs. These receptors all stem from a man aged 18 to 30 in good health. Some clones in this sample may be carry-over from other donors' samples. Both conserved end residues are part of each CDR3. D genes are given only for firm matches. Some rows have no size entry. The others give once, few or many, or a class for an expanded clone.

J gene | clone size | V gene | D gene | CDR3 protein | CDR3 DNA
TRBJ2-5 | once | TRBV7-9 | NA | CASSSPPGTQETQYF | TGTGCCAGCAGCTCCCCCCCGGGGACACAAGAGACCCAGTACTTC
TRBJ2-2 | once | TRBV30 | TRBD1 | CAWGPGQLITGELFF | TGTGCCTGGGGCCCGGGACAGCTTATCACCGGGGAGCTGTTTTTT
TRBJ2-7 | NA | TRBV29-1 | TRBD2 | CSPSLAGGFRYEQYF | TGCAGCCCCAGCCTAGCGGGAGGATTCCGCTACGAGCAGTACTTC
TRBJ2-7 | NA | TRBV4-3 | NA | CASSQDRWREQYF | TGCGCCAGCAGCCAAGATCGATGGCGCGAGCAGTACTTC
TRBJ2-7 | NA | TRBV4-1 | TRBD1 | CASSPRTGSEQYF | TGCGCCAGCAGCCCAAGGACAGGTTCCGAGCAGTACTTC
TRBJ2-3 | NA | TRBV6-5 | TRBD1 | CASSFGQVTDTQYF | TGTGCCAGCAGTTTCGGACAGGTCACAGATACGCAGTATTTT
TRBJ2-1 | NA | TRBV7-3 | TRBD2 | CASSLGPGTSGYNEQFF | TGTGCCAGCAGCCTCGGACCGGGGACTAGCGGGTACAATGAGCAGTTCTTC
TRBJ2-7 | NA | TRBV19 | TRBD1 | CASSGRDSLAEQYF | TGTGCCAGTAGTGGCCGGGACAGTTTAGCCGAGCAGTACTTC
TRBJ2-5 | NA | TRBV27 | NA | CASSNGQKETQYF | TGTGCCAGCAGTAACGGACAGAAAGAGACCCAGTACTTC
TRBJ2-7 | NA | TRBV23-1 | TRBD1 | CASPTGRIREQYF | TGCGCCAGCCCGACAGGGCGCATTCGCGAGCAGTACTTC
TRBJ2-7 | NA | TRBV5-1 | TRBD2 | CASSLSLAGGPDEQYF | TGCGCCAGCAGCTTGTCGCTAGCGGGAGGGCCGGACGAGCAGTACTTC
TRBJ2-1 | NA | TRBV7-9 | TRBD2 | CASSPGLAGANEQFF | TGTGCCAGCAGCCCGGGACTAGCGGGAGCCAATGAGCAGTTCTTC
TRBJ2-1 | NA | TRBV6-5 | NA | CASSLSSYNEQFF | TGTGCCAGCAGTTTAAGCTCCTACAATGAGCAGTTCTTC
TRBJ2-2 | NA | TRBV7-9 | TRBD2 | CASSLELAGPGELFF | TGTGCCAGCAGCTTAGAACTAGCGGGACCCGGGGAGCTGTTTTTT
TRBJ2-7 | NA | TRBV7-8 | TRBD2 | CASSSGLAGVPYEQYF | TGTGCCAGCAGCTCCGGACTAGCGGGTGTTCCCTACGAGCAGTACTTC
TRBJ1-3 | NA | TRBV9 | NA | CASLGSPGNTIYF | TGTGCCAGCCTAGGAAGTCCGGGAAACACCATATATTTT
TRBJ2-1 | NA | TRBV9 | NA | CASSVGGNSYNEQFF | TGTGCCAGCAGCGTAGGGGGAAACTCCTACAATGAGCAGTTCTTC
TRBJ1-1 | few | TRBV29-1 | NA | CSVDFGEAFF | TGCAGCGTTGATTTTGGGGAAGCTTTCTTT
TRBJ2-5 | NA | TRBV7-6 | NA | CASRLALQETQYF | TGTGCCAGCAGGCTAGCGCTGCAAGAGACCCAGTACTTC
TRBJ1-3 | NA | TRBV9 | NA | CASSVRQGGSGNTIYF | TGTGCCAGCAGCGTACGGCAGGGAGGATCAGGAAACACCATATATTTT
TRBJ1-2 | once | TRBV25-1 | TRBD1 | CASSEWGTGDNYGYTF | TGTGCCAGCAGTGAATGGGGGACAGGCGATAACTATGGCTACACCTTC
TRBJ2-1 | NA | TRBV6-5 | NA | CASSPTNYNEQFF | TGTGCCAGCAGCCCTACGAACTACAATGAGCAGTTCTTC